The clone carrying this T cell receptor (beta chain) turned up a few times. These data come from a study of identical twins. cDNA molecules carried unique molecular identifiers, and template switching added a universal primer site. TCRdb re-derived calls from the 5' RACE reads in MiXCR, one entry per CDR3 protein. Among fewer than 500,000 distinct CDR3 sequences listed, roughly 26% were seen once. All donors were healthy Caucasians. These data also featured in a second study, about T cells expressing NK-cell markers. That paper adds: Sequenced donors, eight in total, included seven who were HCMV-seropositive and one who was seronegative. For a few donors, these clonotypes were likewise the leading ones in the CD3+CD56-NKG2C+ fraction.

The sequence derives from a woman younger than 35 in good health. The sample comprised CD4+ T cells sorted from blood.

The CDR3 coding sequence is TGTGCCAGCAGCGCAGTTAGCGAGAAAGCTTTCTTT. Translated, it gives CASSAVSEKAFF. The J gene is TRBJ1-1, the V gene TRBV12-3 or TRBV12-4, with D hard to call. V was clipped by 6 bases and J by 9 bases, with 14 bases between them. The CDR3 runs 12 residues.